The rows below give T cell receptor beta chains drawn from one sample of a study of T cells in Graves' hyperthyroidism and ophthalmopathy. TCRdb used MiXCR to reprocess the multiplex PCR reads, holding one entry per CDR3 protein. Here the sample spans more than 550,000 distinct CDR3 sequences, 15% to 20% being singletons. The source material was blood. The receptors derive from a woman aged 45-65 years with Graves' hyperthyroidism that later progressed to Graves' ophthalmopathy. Each CDR3 is given with its conserved first and last residue. A D gene is named only where the DNA matches it firmly. Only part of the rows carry a size: once, few, many, or a class if the clone is expanded.

clone size	V gene	J gene	D gene	CDR3 protein	CDR3 DNA
few	TRBV18	TRBJ1-2	-	CASSPVGQGLRGGYTF	TGTGCCAGCTCACCGGTCGGGCAGGGGCTTCGAGGTGGCTACACCTTC
many	TRBV3-1	TRBJ2-7	-	CASSQEPAGSYEQYF	TGTGCCAGCAGCCAAGAGCCCGCAGGCTCCTACGAGCAGTACTTC
-	TRBV19	TRBJ1-4	-	CASNPGLFNEKLFF	TGTGCCAGTAATCCCGGACTCTTTAATGAAAAACTGTTTTTT
-	TRBV19	TRBJ1-2	-	CASGPDAQNYGYTF	TGTGCCAGTGGGCCGGACGCACAAAACTATGGCTACACCTTC
-	TRBV7-3	TRBJ2-3	-	CASSLLRAETHTDTQYF	TGTGCCAGCAGCTTACTCAGGGCCGAGACGCACACAGATACGCAGTATTTT
few	TRBV19	TRBJ1-1	-	CASSRGTAGNTEAFF	TGTGCCAGTAGTAGAGGGACGGCTGGGAACACTGAAGCTTTCTTT
-	TRBV10-3	TRBJ1-1	-	CAISVTAYETEAFF	TGTGCCATCAGTGTGACAGCTTATGAGACTGAAGCTTTCTTT
-	TRBV7-8	TRBJ1-1	-	CASSSTGPRYAEAFF	TGTGCCAGCAGCTCAACAGGACCCCGATACGCTGAAGCTTTCTTT
many	TRBV7-3	TRBJ1-2	TRBD1	CASRDGVTGGAYGYTF	TGTGCCAGCAGGGATGGGGTGACAGGGGGCGCTTATGGCTACACCTTC
many	TRBV12-3/TRBV12-4	TRBJ1-6	-	CASSSGLSRSYNSPLHF	TGTGCCAGCAGTTCCGGACTGAGTCGCTCCTATAATTCACCCCTCCACTTT
-	TRBV18	TRBJ1-4	-	CASSPTPDRSTNEKLFF	TGTGCCAGCTCGCCCACGCCGGACAGATCAACTAATGAAAAACTGTTTTTT
-	TRBV6-1	TRBJ1-1	-	CASTGWVRAEAFF	TGTGCCAGCACAGGTTGGGTCCGCGCCGAAGCTTTCTTT
-	TRBV9	TRBJ1-2	TRBD1	CASSATGGWGYTF	TGTGCCAGCAGTGCGACAGGGGGCTGGGGCTACACCTTC
many	TRBV7-3	TRBJ2-3	TRBD2	CASRAASGGGTDTQYF	TGTGCCAGCAGAGCCGCTAGCGGGGGTGGCACAGATACGCAGTATTTT
few	TRBV25-1	TRBJ1-4	-	CASSASGNNEKLFF	TGTGCCAGCAGTGCCTCAGGAAATAATGAAAAACTGTTTTTT
few	TRBV6-1	TRBJ1-4	-	CASSELGSEKLFF	TGTGCCAGCAGTGAATTGGGATCAGAAAAACTGTTTTTT
few	TRBV20-1	TRBJ1-4	TRBD1	CSARDDRDDEKLFF	TGCAGTGCTAGAGACGACAGGGATGATGAAAAACTGTTTTTT
-	TRBV30	TRBJ2-3	-	CAWSGSDTQYF	TGTGCCTGGAGTGGATCAGATACGCAGTATTTT
-	TRBV20-1	TRBJ2-2	-	CSARDVKEGGDTGELFF	TGCAGTGCTAGAGACGTGAAGGAGGGCGGGGACACCGGGGAGCTGTTTTTT
many	TRBV29-1	TRBJ2-1	-	CSVEDVPVIPDYNEQFF	TGCAGCGTTGAAGACGTACCGGTCATCCCAGACTACAATGAGCAGTTCTTC
many	TRBV3-1	TRBJ2-5	-	CASSQDLFSTKTQYF	TGTGCCAGCAGCCAAGATTTGTTTAGTACAAAGACCCAGTACTTC
many	TRBV20-1	TRBJ2-4	-	CSARVGGVTNIQYF	TGCAGTGCTAGAGTAGGAGGGGTCACAAACATTCAGTACTTC
many	TRBV6-6	TRBJ2-4	TRBD2	CASSYSGGGAKNIQYF	TGTGCCAGCAGTTACAGTGGGGGGGGAGCCAAAAACATTCAGTACTTC
many	TRBV7-3	TRBJ2-1	TRBD2	CASSPSGGENEQFF	TGTGCCAGCAGCCCTAGCGGGGGGGAAAATGAGCAGTTCTTC
few	TRBV7-9	TRBJ2-5	-	CASSQRGDGGRETQYF	TGTGCCAGCAGCCAGAGAGGGGACGGGGGGCGGGAGACCCAGTACTTC
-	TRBV7-9	TRBJ2-1	TRBD2	CASPEGGGGYNEQFF	TGTGCCAGCCCGGAGGGCGGGGGGGGATACAATGAGCAGTTCTTC
-	TRBV2	TRBJ1-4	TRBD1	CASSPQGQGGEKLFF	TGTGCCAGCAGTCCCCAGGGACAGGGAGGTGAAAAACTGTTTTTT
-	TRBV20-1	TRBJ2-1	-	CSARDPSRGGSYNEQFF	TGCAGTGCTAGAGATCCAAGTAGGGGGGGCTCCTACAATGAGCAGTTCTTC
few	TRBV12-3/TRBV12-4	TRBJ1-4	TRBD1	CASTGGGRFNEKLFF	TGTGCCAGCACGGGAGGGGGCCGGTTTAATGAAAAACTGTTTTTT
-	TRBV7-2	TRBJ2-5	TRBD1	CASSTPGQGGETQYF	TGTGCCAGCAGCACACCGGGACAGGGGGGGGAGACCCAGTACTTC
-	TRBV6-1	TRBJ2-7	-	CASSGATSYEQYF	TGTGCCAGCAGTGGGGCAACCTCCTACGAGCAGTACTTC
-	TRBV5-1	TRBJ1-1	TRBD1	CASSFRGSTTEAFF	TGCGCCAGCAGCTTCAGGGGGTCCACCACTGAAGCTTTCTTT
-	TRBV6-1	TRBJ1-1	-	CASSEEGTEAFF	TGTGCCAGCAGTGAAGAGGGCACTGAAGCTTTCTTT
few	TRBV18	TRBJ2-2	-	CASSPLPGDTGELFF	TGTGCCAGCTCACCACTTCCGGGCGACACCGGGGAGCTGTTTTTT
many	TRBV20-1	TRBJ1-1	TRBD1	CSAKHYRGQSTEAFF	TGCAGTGCTAAGCACTACAGGGGGCAGAGTACTGAAGCTTTCTTT
-	TRBV4-1	TRBJ1-1	-	CASNTQGLTEAFF	TGCGCCAGCAACACCCAGGGCCTCACTGAAGCTTTCTTT
-	TRBV5-1	TRBJ1-1	-	CASSLATRGGTEAFF	TGCGCCAGCAGCTTGGCCACGAGGGGAGGCACTGAAGCTTTCTTT
-	TRBV27	TRBJ2-2	-	CASSFRGHTGELFF	TGTGCCAGCAGTTTTAGGGGCCACACCGGGGAGCTGTTTTTT
few	TRBV4-1	TRBJ1-6	TRBD1	CASSPIDRDSNNSPLHF	TGCGCCAGCAGCCCCATCGACAGGGACTCCAATAATTCACCCCTCCACTTT
few	TRBV6-1	TRBJ1-2	-	CASRDRNSNYGYTF	TGTGCCAGCAGAGACCGAAATTCTAACTATGGCTACACCTTC
many	TRBV7-8	TRBJ1-5	-	CASSLERSRNQPQHF	TGTGCCAGCAGCTTAGAGCGGTCCAGAAATCAGCCCCAGCATTTT